This record covers a single T cell receptor beta chain. Time point meaning: newly diagnosed, previously untreated cHL patient sample. The source of the sample is a study of PD-1 blockade in classical Hodgkin lymphoma. Clones were sequenced by immunoSEQ multiplex PCR, and TCRdb holds only the in-frame ones, with some missing. In the table there are roughly 77,000 clones, more than 85% of which are singletons. J was trimmed by 2 bases and V by 3 bases; bases with no gene match: 4. Germline CDR1 reads SGDLS; CDR2 reads YYNGEE. The CDR3 is 15 residues long. The source is a human donor with classical Hodgkin lymphoma. The chain links TRBV9 to TRBJ1-5; 8 bases agree with TRBD1. What was sequenced was peripheral blood mononuclear cells (PBMCs). The CDR3 DNA reads as TGTGCCAGCAGCGCTGGACAGGGTGGCAATCAGCCCCAGCATTTT. Translating gives CASSAGQGGNQPQHF.